The clone carrying this TCR beta chain was observed a few times. Its antigen is currently unknown. This specimen belongs to a study of cytomegalovirus exposure and HLA in healthy donors. The overall study: A previous analysis identified approximately 110 million unique TCR beta sequences derived from 180 million or so T cells.

J lost 2 bases, V lost 7 bases, and 4 bases had no gene match. Looked up from germline, CDR1 is MNHNS and CDR2 is SASEGT. The CDR3 totals 13 residues. PCR was performed using 60 Vbeta and 13 Jbeta primers. TCRdb keeps only in-frame clones here, not all; method: immunoSEQ multiplex PCR. Of approximately 240,000 clones listed, about 80% are singletons. Study-wide points: Later on, an analysis showed TCR association rates differing by HLA locus, with DRB1 the most and HLA-C the fewest.

The chain is built from TRBV6-1 and TRBJ2-7; 8 bases map to TRBD1. This sequence was found in a woman aged 40-49 years in good health and CMV-seronegative. Sample: PBMCs. In nucleotides, the CDR3 is TGTGCCAGCAACGGACAGGGAACCTACGAGCAGTACTTC. It translates to CASNGQGTYEQYF.